This record covers a single T cell receptor beta chain. After extraction with the RNeasy kit, about 0.5 to 1 ug of the RNA was reverse transcribed using random hexamers. TCRdb analysed the immunoSEQ multiplex PCR reads with MiXCR anew, one entry per CDR3 protein. The repertoire holds approximately 160,000 distinct CDR3 sequences, with around 90% as singletons. The record originates from a study of CD8 T cells in Susac syndrome. The sample taken for sequencing was CD4+ T cells from PBMCs. The receptor was isolated from a human donor in good health.

The CDR3 DNA reads TGCAGTGCTATCGAGAAAAACATTCAGTACTTC. Its protein product is CSAIEKNIQYF. The V and J genes are TRBV20-1 and TRBJ2-4; D gene unclear. Germline CDR1 is DFQATT and CDR2 is SNEGSKA (reference sequence). The CDR3 has 11 residues. V was trimmed by 4 bases and J by 4 bases, leaving 5 bases between them.